Listed here are 22 T cell receptor beta chains from one sample, sequenced in a study of identical twins. One entry per CDR3 protein results from TCRdb running MiXCR on the 5' RACE reads. The sample consists of around 500,000 distinct CDR3 sequences, 13% to 15% of them appearing once. Another study also made use of these data, one on yellow fever vaccine responses in identical twins.

The source material was CD4+ T cells sorted from blood. Receptors originate from a woman aged 18-30 years in good health.

This clonotype showed up just a few times. The rearrangement joins TRBV20-1 to TRBJ1-1; 7 bases line up with TRBD1. The length of the CDR3 is 15 residues. J gave up 1 base and V 1 base, and 6 bases lay outside the gene matches. Germline CDR1 and CDR2: DFQATT and SNEGSKA (reference sequence). CDR3 sequence (DNA): TGCAGTGCTAGAGTTGGGACAGCAAAGAACACTGAAGCTTTCTTT. This encodes CSARVGTAKNTEAFF.

This clonotype occurred a few times. CDR3 DNA: TGCAGTGCTACGGACGACCTAATCAGGGAGACCCAGTACTTC. It translates to CSATDDLIRETQYF. This chain joins TRBV20-1 and TRBJ2-5; D ambiguous. V gave up 4 bases and J gave up 5 bases, with 17 bases separating them. The germline gives CDR1 DFQATT, CDR2 SNEGSKA (reference sequence). The CDR3 covers 14 residues.

The rearrangement links TRBV20-1 to TRBJ1-6; D might be TRBD1 (5 bases). In germline, CDR1 is DFQATT, CDR2 SNEGSKA (reference sequence). CDR3 length: 12 residues. Trimming left V 5 bases short and J 8 bases short, with 10 bases between. In DNA form, the CDR3 reads TGCAGTGCTTGGGACCGCTATTCACCCCTCCACTTT. Its protein is CSAWDRYSPLHF.

This chain joins TRBV20-1 and TRBJ2-3, with 7 positions matching TRBD2. V dropped 3 bases and J dropped 2; count of bases not matched to a gene: 5. The CDR3 totals 14 residues. Germline loops: CDR1 DFQATT, CDR2 SNEGSKA (reference sequence). The CDR3 spells CSASRAGSTDTQYF. The CDR3 bases are TGCAGTGCTAGTCGAGCGGGGTCCACAGATACGCAGTATTTT.

This clonotype was observed many times. The genes are TRBV6-5 and TRBJ2-2; 7 nucleotides match TRBD2. Trimming took 4 bases from V and 6 from J; bases not matched to a gene: 8. CDR1 is MNHEY and CDR2 is SVGAGI in the germline V gene. CDR3 length: 15 amino acids. The DNA for the CDR3 is TGTGCCAGCAGTTTAGGGACTACGGGGGCCGGGGAGCTGTTTTTT. Protein product: CASSLGTTGAGELFF.

This clonotype was recorded a few times. The J gene is TRBJ2-3, the V gene TRBV20-1, with 11 positions matching TRBD2. Trimming removed 0 bases from V and 2 bases from J; junction bases left unmatched: 4. This CDR3 is built from 16 residues. Germline V CDR1 and CDR2: DFQATT, SNEGSKA (reference sequence). DNA of the CDR3: TGCAGTGCTAGAGATCCTAGCGGGGGGCCCACAGATACGCAGTATTTT. This codes for CSARDPSGGPTDTQYF.

At least ten counts were recorded for this clonotype. V usage is TRBV15 and J usage is TRBJ2-3; D call uncertain. Germline CDR1 reads LNHNV; CDR2 reads YYDKDF (reference sequence). The V gene lost 8 bases and the J gene lost 2 bases, with 11 bases spanning the gap. CDR3 length equals 13 residues. This CDR3 is CATRQAVTDTQYF. The CDR3 DNA sequence: TGTGCCACCCGCCAGGCAGTCACAGATACGCAGTATTTT. Combining the CDR3 with reference TRBV15 and TRBJ2-3 gives the whole variable domain DAMVIQNPRYQVTQFGKPVTLSCSQTLNHNVMYWYQQKSSQAPKLLFHYYDKDFNNEADTPDNFQSRRPNTSFCFLDIRSPGLGDTAMYLCATRQAVTDTQYFGPGTRLTVL.

This clonotype has ten or more counts. The gene calls are TRBV28 and TRBJ2-7; the match to TRBD2 covers 11 bases. The CDR3 is 15 residues long. Looked up from germline, CDR1 is MDHEN and CDR2 is SYDVKM. The J segment lost 2 bases and the V segment lost 5 bases, leaving 5 bases of the junction unmatched. The CDR3 is CASSLTSGAAYEQYF. The CDR3 DNA reads as TGTGCCAGCAGTCTGACTAGCGGGGCTGCCTACGAGCAGTACTTC.

The CDR3 DNA is TGCGCCAGCAGCCCCCCCGGTTCGGCTCCAGAGACCCAGTACTTC. It specifies CASSPPGSAPETQYF. The genes are TRBV4-1 and TRBJ2-5; D remains ambiguous. V was clipped by 4 bases and J by 4 bases, with 16 bases between them. This CDR3 has 15 residues. Germline V gives CDR1 MGHRA, CDR2 YSYEKL.

This clonotype was counted ten times or more. The chain carries TRBV15 and TRBJ2-1; no clear D. CDR1 and CDR2 (germline): LNHNV, YYDKDF (reference sequence). The CDR3 totals 13 residues. Between the trimmed V and J ends, which lost 0 bases and 6 bases, there was a span of 6 bases. The CDR3 DNA reads as TGTGCCACCAGCAGAGATCTGGGCAATGAGCAGTTCTTC. Translated: CATSRDLGNEQFF.

The gene calls are TRBV28 and TRBJ2-1, with 8 bases fitting TRBD2. This CDR3 comprises 14 residues. Per the germline V gene, CDR1 is MDHEN and CDR2 is SYDVKM. V gave up 6 bases and J gave up 6 bases; unmatched junction bases: 7. The CDR3 spells CASSHGRGSNEQFF. CDR3 bases: TGTGCCAGCAGCCACGGGAGGGGAAGCAATGAGCAGTTCTTC.

This clonotype was picked up a small number of times. This chain connects TRBV6-5 to TRBJ1-2, with D uncertain. V lost 4 bases to trimming and J lost 5 bases, with 14 bases between them. From germline, CDR1 is MNHEY and CDR2 SVGAGI. The CDR3 covers 14 residues. The CDR3 protein is CASSSPDRGYGYTF. The CDR3, as DNA: TGTGCCAGCAGTTCCCCGGACCGTGGGTATGGCTACACCTTC.

The gene calls are TRBV6-2 or TRBV6-3 and TRBJ2-1, with 9 nucleotides matching TRBD2. In germline, CDR1 is MNHEY, CDR2 SVGEGT. The CDR3 loop spans 15 amino acids. V was clipped by 5 bases and J by 5 bases; unmatched bases: 7. The chain's CDR3 is CASSGAREGHNEQFF. CDR3 DNA: TGTGCCAGCAGTGGGGCGCGGGAGGGCCACAATGAGCAGTTCTTC.

This clonotype was recorded a few times. The chain combines TRBV18 with TRBJ2-6; D not resolved. Germline V gene sequence: CDR1 KGHSH, CDR2 LQKENI. The V end lost 2 bases, the J end lost 0 bases, and 11 bases lay between the germline ends. The CDR3 length is 17 residues. The CDR3 loop reads CASSPRAALSGANVLTF. Here the CDR3 DNA reads TGTGCCAGCTCACCAAGGGCAGCCCTCTCTGGGGCCAACGTCCTGACTTTC.

The J gene is TRBJ2-7, the V gene TRBV11-2, with D possibly TRBD1 on 5 matching bases. Deletions cut 5 bases from V and 7 bases from J, with 18 bases between. The CDR3 covers 14 residues. In germline, CDR1 is SGHAT, CDR2 FQNNGV. The CDR3 loop reads CASSQSDIIGEQYF. The CDR3 DNA sequence: TGTGCCAGCAGCCAATCGGACATCATAGGGGAGCAGTACTTC. Full variable domain (missing parts from reference TRBV11-2 and TRBJ2-7): EAGVAQSPRYKIIEKRQSVAFWCNPISGHATLYWYQQILGQGPKLLIQFQNNGVVDDSQLPKDRFSAERLKGVDSTLKIQPAKLEDSAVYLCASSQSDIIGEQYFGPGTRLTVT.

Note on this clonotype: A much bigger clone sits one base away, suggesting this may be a read error. The V gene is TRBV4-3, the J gene TRBJ2-1; 8 nucleotides match TRBD1. Germline lookup yields CDR1 LGHNA and CDR2 YSLEER. This CDR3 region has 15 residues. CDR3 sequence reads: CASSQEARGLNDQFF. The CDR3 coding sequence is TGCGCCAGCAGCCAAGAAGCCAGGGGGCTGAATGATCAGTTCTTC.

The chain links TRBV20-1 to TRBJ2-4; D gene unclear. Trimming removed 5 bases from V and 9 bases from J, with 8 bases in between. The CDR3 contains 10 residues. Looked up from germline, CDR1 is DFQATT and CDR2 is SNEGSKA (reference sequence). CDR3 sequence reads: CSASEVIQYF. CDR3 bases: TGCAGTGCTTCCGAGGTCATTCAGTACTTC.

This clonotype has just a few counts. The chain recombines TRBV5-6 with TRBJ2-2, with D perhaps assigned TRBD1 or TRBD2 (5 bases each). The CDR3 is made up of 14 amino acids. Germline CDR1 reads SGHDT; CDR2 reads YYEEEE. The V and J ends lost 4 bases and 1 base respectively, with 8 bases between them. The CDR3 is CASSKGRNTGELFF. The CDR3 coding sequence is TGTGCCAGCAGCAAGGGACGGAACACCGGGGAGCTGTTTTTT.

This clonotype was recorded a few times. V gene TRBV7-2 combines with J gene TRBJ2-1; D is possibly TRBD1 or TRBD2 (6 bases each). CDR3 length equals 17 residues. Germline lookup yields CDR1 SGHTA and CDR2 FQGNSA. Trimming cost V 1 base and J 0 bases, with 13 bases left between them. In nucleotides, the CDR3 is TGTGCCAGCAGCTTAGGGGGGGCGAGAAGCTCCTACAATGAGCAGTTCTTC. The encoded protein is CASSLGGARSSYNEQFF.

This clonotype turned up a few times. The chain carries TRBV28 and TRBJ2-5; TRBD2 aligns across 9 bases. Trimming removed 8 bases from V and 5 bases from J; junction bases left unmatched: 9. Germline values: CDR1 MDHEN, CDR2 SYDVKM. The CDR3 consists of 14 residues. The CDR3 DNA reads TGTGCCAGCGTTAGCGGGAGTCTGGGGGAGACCCAGTACTTC. Its translation: CASVSGSLGETQYF.

This clonotype was picked up a small number of times. The chain combines TRBV20-1 with TRBJ2-1, with 7 positions matching TRBD1. Germline loops: CDR1 DFQATT, CDR2 SNEGSKA (reference sequence). The CDR3 consists of 15 residues. The V segment lost 0 bases and the J segment 2 bases; nucleotides outside the gene matches: 4. CDR3 protein: CSARDSGTAYNEQFF. CDR3 sequence (DNA): TGCAGTGCTAGAGATTCCGGGACAGCCTACAATGAGCAGTTCTTC.

V and J are TRBV10-3 and TRBJ2-3; the match to TRBD2 covers 7 bases. Trimming took 6 bases from V and 0 from J; bases not matched to a gene: 6. This CDR3 is 15 amino acids long. In germline, CDR1 is ENHRY, CDR2 SYGVKD. CDR3 in DNA: TGTGCCATCAGCGAGCGGGGACCTAGCACAGATACGCAGTATTTT. Its protein is CAISERGPSTDTQYF.